This T cell receptor (beta chain) stems from a study of T-cell reconstitution after alpha-beta-depleted transplantation in children (dated by TCRdb to about 2016). About the investigation overall: Using TCR repertoire profiling, the study followed T-cell immune reconstitution in a quantitative way in children after TCRalphabeta/CD19-depleted allogeneic hematopoietic cell transplantation. The full study reports these points: The apparently early recovery of alphabetaT-cell counts about two months after transplant reportedly depended on only several hundred rapidly expanded clones that came from non-depleted graft cells. Hyperexpanded clone frequencies declined over subsequent months; after one year, T-cell counts and TCRbeta diversity were mostly attributed to newly produced T cells. In some patients, the high TCRbeta diversity seen at day 60 was put down to recipient T cells and intrathymic progenitors that had survived conditioning.

V loses 3 bases of germline sequence and J loses 5 bases, and the interval between the two ends is 11 bases. According to the germline V gene, CDR1 reads SQVTM and CDR2 reads ANQGSEA. The CDR3 covers 13 residues, taking in both the cysteine and the phenylalanine. The retained sequence is limited to the CDR3, 39 bases, with the frame set at the first base. With respect to this clonotype: The specificity of this receptor is unknown. No per-base quality is available; no much larger clone lies one base away.

The library was made by PCR. Sequenced on an Illumina HiSeq 2500. To normalize quantification of the TCRbeta repertoire, the TCR libraries were built with molecular barcoding that relied on unique molecular identifiers. TCRdb's own reprocessing of the public reads used fastp at Q25 and MiXCR and kept productive beta chains. Every distinct CDR3 protein forms one entry, paired with its most common genes and DNA. This sample is represented by about 900,000 distinct CDR3 sequences; about 29% of them were singletons. Of the sample, over 25% falls within the top ten clones. Taken with the paper, the label for treatment or condition translates to: allogeneic hematopoietic cell transplantation with graft depleted of TCRalphabeta T cells and CD19 B cells. Transplant recipients were children who received TCRalphabeta/CD19-depleted allogeneic hematopoietic cell grafts.

Sequenced material: PBMCs, mostly from graft donor cells, taken 360 days after TCRalphabeta/CD19-depleted stem cell transplant. This clonotype originated in a boy under two years old who had a stem cell transplant for SCID, so the T cells may come from the graft donor. The chain is assembled from TRBV29-1 and TRBJ2-1, with an unclear D gene assignment. This receptor has the CDR3 CSVDPWFNNEQFF. The sequence in DNA is TGCAGCGTTGATCCCTGGTTCAACAATGAGCAGTTCTTC.